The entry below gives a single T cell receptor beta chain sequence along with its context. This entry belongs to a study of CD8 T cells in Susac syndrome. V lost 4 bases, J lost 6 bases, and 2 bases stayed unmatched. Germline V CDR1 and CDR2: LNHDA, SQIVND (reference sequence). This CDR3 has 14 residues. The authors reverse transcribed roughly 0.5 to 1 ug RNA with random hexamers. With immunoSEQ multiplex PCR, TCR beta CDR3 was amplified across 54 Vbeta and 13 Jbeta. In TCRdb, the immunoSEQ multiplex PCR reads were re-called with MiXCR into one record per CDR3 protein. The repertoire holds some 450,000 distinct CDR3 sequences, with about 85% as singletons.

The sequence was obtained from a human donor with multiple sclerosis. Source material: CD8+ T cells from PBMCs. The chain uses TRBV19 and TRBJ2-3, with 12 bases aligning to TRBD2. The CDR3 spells CASSSTSGRDTQYF. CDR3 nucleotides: TGTGCCAGTAGTAGCACTAGCGGGAGGGATACGCAGTATTTT. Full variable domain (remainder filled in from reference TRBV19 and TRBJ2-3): DGGITQSPKYLFRKEGQNVTLSCEQNLNHDAMYWYRQDPGQGLRLIYYSQIVNDFQKGDIAEGYSVSREKKESFPLTVTSAQKNPTAFYLCASSSTSGRDTQYFGPGTRLTVL.